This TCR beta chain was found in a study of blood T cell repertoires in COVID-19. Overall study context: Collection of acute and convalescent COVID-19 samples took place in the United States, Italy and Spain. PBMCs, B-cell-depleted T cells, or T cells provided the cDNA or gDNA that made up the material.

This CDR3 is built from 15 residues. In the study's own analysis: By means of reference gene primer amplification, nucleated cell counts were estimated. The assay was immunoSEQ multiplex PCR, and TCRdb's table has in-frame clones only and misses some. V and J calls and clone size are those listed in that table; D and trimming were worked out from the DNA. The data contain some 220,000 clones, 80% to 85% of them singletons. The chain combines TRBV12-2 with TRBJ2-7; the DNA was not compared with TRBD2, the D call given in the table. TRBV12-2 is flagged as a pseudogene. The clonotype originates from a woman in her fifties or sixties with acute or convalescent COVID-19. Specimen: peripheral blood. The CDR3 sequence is CASRFRGGPRYEQYF. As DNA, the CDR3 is TGTGCAAGTCGCTTTCGGGGGGGGCCCAGGTACGAGCAGTACTTC.